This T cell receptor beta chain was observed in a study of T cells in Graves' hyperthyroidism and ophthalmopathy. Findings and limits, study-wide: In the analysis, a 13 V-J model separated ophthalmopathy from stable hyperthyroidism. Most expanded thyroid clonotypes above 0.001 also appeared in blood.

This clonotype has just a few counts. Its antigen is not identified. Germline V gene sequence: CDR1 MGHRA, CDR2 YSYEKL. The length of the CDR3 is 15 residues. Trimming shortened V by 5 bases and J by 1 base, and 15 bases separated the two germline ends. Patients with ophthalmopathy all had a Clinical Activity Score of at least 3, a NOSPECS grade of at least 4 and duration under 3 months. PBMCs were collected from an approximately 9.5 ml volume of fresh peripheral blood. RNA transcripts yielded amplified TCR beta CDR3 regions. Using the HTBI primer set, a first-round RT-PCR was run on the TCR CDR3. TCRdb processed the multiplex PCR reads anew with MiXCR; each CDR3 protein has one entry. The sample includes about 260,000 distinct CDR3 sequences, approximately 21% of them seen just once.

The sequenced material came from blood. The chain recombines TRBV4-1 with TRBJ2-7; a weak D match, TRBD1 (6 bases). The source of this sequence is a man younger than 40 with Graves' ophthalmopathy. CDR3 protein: CASSYRAEGSYEQYF. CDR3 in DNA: TGCGCCAGCAGCTACAGGGCCGAGGGATCCTACGAGCAGTACTTC.